Below are 19 T cell receptor beta chains sequenced from a single sample in a study of post-analysis software for immune sequencing data. Points from the study as a whole: Comparison of patients with controls showed five TRBV segments more frequent in patients, TRBV5-6, TRBV5-1 and TRBV20-1 among them.

Their cognate antigens are unknown. Unique-molecular-identifier-tagged TCR beta cDNA libraries were used. TCRdb used MiXCR to reprocess the PCR reads, holding one entry per CDR3 protein. The sample lists fewer than 600,000 distinct CDR3 sequences; around 40% were seen once. The material sequenced was blood. Receptor source: a girl aged 5 to 17 with multiple sclerosis.

This chain links TRBV15 with TRBJ2-1, with 10 bases that match TRBD2. In germline, CDR1 is LNHNV, CDR2 YYDKDF (reference sequence). The V gene end was trimmed by 2 bases and the J gene end by 6 bases; junction bases not matched to a gene: 7. The CDR3 runs 16 residues. The CDR3 DNA reads as TGTGCCACCAGCAGAAGTCTAGCGGGGGCCCCCAATGAGCAGTTCTTC. Amino acid sequence: CATSRSLAGAPNEQFF.

This clonotype was observed a few times. This chain uses TRBV27 with TRBJ2-7; D not resolved. There are 14 residues in the CDR3. V lost 3 bases, J lost 3 bases, and 12 bases lay in between. CDR1 is MNHEY, CDR2 SMNVEV, per germline (reference sequence). The CDR3 loop reads CASSLRANLYEQYF. The CDR3, as DNA: TGTGCCAGCAGTTTGCGCGCCAACCTCTACGAGCAGTACTTC.

The chain is built from TRBV20-1 and TRBJ1-2; 10 bases are shared with TRBD1. The length of the CDR3 is 15 residues. CDR1 and CDR2 (germline): DFQATT, SNEGSKA (reference sequence). V shed 0 bases and J 2 bases; nucleotides not matched to a gene: 3. The CDR3 here is CSAREVTGGNYGYTF. The CDR3 DNA reads TGCAGTGCTAGAGAGGTGACAGGGGGCAACTATGGCTACACCTTC.

This clonotype appeared a single time. This rearrangement joins TRBV7-2 to TRBJ2-4, with D perhaps matching TRBD1 or TRBD2 (5 bases each). The CDR3 is 18 residues long. V was trimmed by 5 bases and J by 2 bases, leaving 22 bases between them. Per germline, CDR1 SGHTA and CDR2 FQGNSA. CDR3 sequence: CASSLQTRESTSKNIQYF. The CDR3 DNA reads as TGTGCCAGCAGCCTCCAAACCAGGGAGAGTACGTCCAAAAACATTCAGTACTTC. Using reference TRBV7-2 and TRBJ2-4 for the parts outside the CDR3, the full variable domain is GAGVSQSPSNKVTEKGKDVELRCDPISGHTALYWYRQSLGQGLEFLIYFQGNSAPDKSGLPSDRFSAERTGGSVSTLTIQRTQQEDSAVYLCASSLQTRESTSKNIQYFGAGTRLSVL.

DNA for the CDR3: TGTGCCACCAGCAGTCCGAACAGGGGCCTCTATAGCAATCAGCCCCAGCATTTT. This gives the protein CATSSPNRGLYSNQPQHF. This chain connects TRBV15 to TRBJ1-5; 7 bases line up with TRBD1. Germline V gene data show CDR1 as LNHNV and CDR2 as YYDKDF (reference sequence). V was clipped by 3 bases and J by 0 bases; unmatched bases: 11. The CDR3 totals 18 residues. Filled out from reference TRBV15 and TRBJ1-5, the complete variable domain reads DAMVIQNPRYQVTQFGKPVTLSCSQTLNHNVMYWYQQKSSQAPKLLFHYYDKDFNNEADTPDNFQSRRPNTSFCFLDIRSPGLGDTAMYLCATSSPNRGLYSNQPQHFGDGTRLSIL.

A word on this clonotype: Relative to the germline gene, one junction end is altered; a read error may explain this. The chain links TRBV4-1 to TRBJ2-1; D is undetermined. This CDR3 has 16 residues. Germline CDR1 reads MGHRA; CDR2 reads YSYEKL. The CDR3, as DNA: TGCGCCGGCAGCCTGTTGGACGGGCAAATTTACAATGAGCAGTTCTTC. Translated: CAGSLLDGQIYNEQFF.

The chain employs TRBV6-6 and TRBJ2-1, with TRBD2 matching 7 bases. V dropped 5 bases and J dropped 6; count of bases not matched to a gene: 10. The CDR3 is made up of 15 amino acids. The germline gives CDR1 MNHNY, CDR2 SVGAGI (reference sequence). CDR3 sequence: CASSAPWDYPNEQFF. CDR3 nucleotide sequence: TGTGCCAGCAGTGCGCCGTGGGACTACCCCAATGAGCAGTTCTTC.

The chain couples TRBV5-8 to TRBJ2-3; the D is unclear. Germline CDR1 SGHTS, CDR2 YDEGEE. Trimming left V 4 bases short and J 1 base short, with 10 bases between. The CDR3 consists of 14 residues. The CDR3 region is CASSPRYGTDTQYF. The CDR3 bases are TGTGCCAGCAGCCCACGGTATGGCACAGATACGCAGTATTTT. Full variable domain (outside the CDR3, taken from reference TRBV5-8 and TRBJ2-3): EAGVTQSPTHLIKTRGQQATLRCSPISGHTSVYWYQQALGLGLQFLLWYDEGEERNRGNFPPRFSGRQFPNYSSELNVNALELEDSALYLCASSPRYGTDTQYFGPGTRLTVL.

The V call is TRBV4-2, the J call TRBJ2-7; TRBD2 aligns across 7 bases. The germline V gene has CDR1 LGHNA and CDR2 YNFKEQ. V shed 0 bases, J shed 1 base, and the junction held 6 bases outside the gene matches. The CDR3 has 16 amino acids. The CDR3 is CASSQDPGGSSYEQYF. CDR3 bases: TGTGCCAGCAGCCAAGATCCGGGCGGGAGTTCCTACGAGCAGTACTTC.

The sample holds a few counts of this clonotype. The chain is built from TRBV19 and TRBJ2-5; 13 nucleotides match TRBD2. The J call is uncertain, as TRBJ2-7 better fits the DNA end. Germline V CDR1 and CDR2: LNHDA, SQIVND (reference sequence). This CDR3 is 16 amino acids long. CDR3 sequence (DNA): TGTGCCAGTAGTTTGGGGACTAGCGGGAACGTCTACGAGCAGTACTTC. Its protein product is CASSLGTSGNVYEQYF.

This clonotype was observed a handful of times. The rearrangement joins TRBV2 to TRBJ2-1; 8 positions agree with TRBD2. Germline lookup yields CDR1 SNHLY and CDR2 FYNNEI. Unmatched junction bases numbered 6, after V lost 6 bases and J lost 2 bases. This CDR3 region has 15 residues. The CDR3, as DNA: TGTGCCAGCAGCTCAAGCGGGAGTGCCTACAATGAGCAGTTCTTC. Its translation: CASSSSGSAYNEQFF.

This clonotype has more than one count but fewer than ten. The CDR3 nucleotides read TGTGCCAGCAGTCCATACGGGACAAGAACCTACGAGCAGTACTTC. Translation gives CASSPYGTRTYEQYF. The chain is built from TRBV27 and TRBJ2-7; the D gene is possibly TRBD1 (6 bases). The CDR3 totals 15 residues. Germline V gene data show CDR1 as MNHEY and CDR2 as SMNVEV (reference sequence). Trimming stripped 5 bases from V and 2 bases from J, with 16 bases between.

This clonotype was detected a few times. V is TRBV29-1 and J is TRBJ1-1; 9 nucleotides agree with TRBD1. Germline CDR1 and CDR2: SQVTM and ANQGSEA. The trim removed 3 bases at V and 7 bases at J, leaving 6 bases unmatched. The CDR3 sequence is 13 residues long. CDR3 amino acids: CSVEGQGVLEAFF. In DNA form, the CDR3 reads TGCAGCGTTGAGGGACAGGGCGTTCTTGAAGCTTTCTTT.

This clonotype was recorded many times. The chain joins TRBV20-1 to TRBJ2-7, with TRBD1 matching over 9 bases. With V trimmed by 6 bases and J by 3 bases, 3 bases remained unmatched. The CDR3 is 12 amino acids. CDR1 DFQATT and CDR2 SNEGSKA come from the germline V gene (reference sequence). For the CDR3, the DNA is TGCAGTGCCCCGGGACAGGGCTACGAGCAGTACTTC. Protein: CSAPGQGYEQYF.

This clonotype was seen only a few times. The chain recombines TRBV12-3 or TRBV12-4 with TRBJ2-7; D tentatively fits TRBD1 or TRBD2 (7 bases each). V was shortened by 8 bases and J by 1 base, with 18 bases between the two germline ends. This CDR3 is 15 amino acids long. CDR3 coding DNA: TGTGCCAGCCGTCCAGGGGGGGGCCGATCCTACGAGCAGTACTTC. Amino acid sequence: CASRPGGGRSYEQYF.

Only a few counts were recorded for this clonotype. The chain carries TRBV28 and TRBJ2-3; 11 bases match TRBD1. The CDR3 is 14 amino acids. The germline CDR1 and CDR2 sequences are MDHEN and SYDVKM. Unmatched junction bases numbered 2, after V lost 3 bases and J lost 6 bases. This chain's CDR3 is CASSLGDRGDTQYF. In DNA, the CDR3 is TGTGCCAGCAGTTTGGGGGACAGGGGGGATACGCAGTATTTT.

The chain is built from TRBV7-3 and TRBJ1-5; D is unclear. CDR1 is SGHTA and CDR2 is FQGTGA in the germline V gene. The CDR3 is 13 amino acids. The V and J ends lost 5 bases and 0 bases respectively, with 5 bases between them. CDR3: CASSGDSNQPQHF. The CDR3 bases are TGTGCCAGCAGCGGGGATAGCAATCAGCCCCAGCATTTT.

The V gene is TRBV6-5, the J gene TRBJ2-7; D possibly corresponds to TRBD2 (5 bases). The CDR3 totals 13 residues. CDR1 and CDR2 from the germline V gene are MNHEY and SVGAGI. Trimming cost V 2 bases and J 4 bases, with 9 bases left between them. As DNA, the CDR3 is TGTGCCAGCAGTTACAACGGGATATACGAGCAGTACTTC. It codes for CASSYNGIYEQYF.

This clonotype was counted only a few times. V usage is TRBV4-2 and J usage is TRBJ2-7; 7 bases map to TRBD2. V shed 4 bases, J shed 4 bases, and the junction held 10 bases outside the gene matches. The CDR3 spans 15 residues. In germline, CDR1 is LGHNA, CDR2 YNFKEQ. The chain's CDR3 is CASSREGASGYEQYF. CDR3 DNA sequence: TGTGCCAGCAGCCGGGAAGGCGCTAGCGGATACGAGCAGTACTTC.